A selection of T cell receptor beta chains follows, all from one sample in a study of blood T cell repertoires in COVID-19. Profiled with immunoSEQ multiplex PCR; TCRdb holds only in-frame clones, not every one. Among roughly 670,000 clones listed, more than 80% were seen once. Source material: peripheral blood. The receptors derive from a woman aged 18-29 years with acute or convalescent COVID-19. Both conserved end residues are part of each CDR3. The D gene is left open where the match is weak. Size is stated for part of the rows, as once, few or many counts, or as a class when the clone is expanded.

CDR3: CASSQVGGGEAFF
DNA: TGTGCCAGCAGCCAAGTCGGCGGGGGCGAAGCTTTCTTT
J: TRBJ1-1
D: -
V: TRBV14
size: -

CDR3: CASRPQRGGNEQFF
DNA: TGCGCCAGCAGACCTCAGCGGGGGGGTAATGAGCAGTTCTTC
J: TRBJ2-1
D: TRBD2
V: TRBV10-2
size: -

CDR3: CASKGAFFYEQYF
DNA: TGTGCCAGTAAGGGGGCATTCTTCTACGAGCAGTACTTC
J: TRBJ2-7
D: TRBD1
V: TRBV19
size: -

CDR3: CATSRVQENTEAFF
DNA: TGTGCCACCAGCAGAGTTCAGGAGAACACTGAAGCTTTCTTT
J: TRBJ1-1
D: -
V: TRBV15
size: -

CDR3: CASTPSPGGLYEQYF
DNA: TGCGCCAGCACCCCCTCTCCCGGGGGTCTCTACGAGCAGTACTTC
J: TRBJ2-7
D: -
V: TRBV4-1
size: -

CDR3: CASSTLADEQFF
DNA: TGTGCCAGCAGCACCCTCGCGGATGAGCAGTTCTTC
J: TRBJ2-1
D: -
V: TRBV7-9
size: -

CDR3: CASSLGGDPSAYEQYF
DNA: TGTGCCAGCAGTTTAGGGGGGGACCCATCGGCCTACGAGCAGTACTTC
J: TRBJ2-7
D: TRBD2
V: TRBV28
size: -

CDR3: CASSLGGGARRTYEQYF
DNA: TGCGCCAGCAGCTTGGGTGGGGGCGCTCGGAGGACCTACGAGCAGTACTTC
J: TRBJ2-7
D: -
V: TRBV5-1
size: -

CDR3: CASSSMGLDGSNQPQHF
DNA: TGTGCCAGCAGTTCGATGGGCCTCGACGGTAGCAATCAGCCCCAGCATTTT
J: TRBJ1-5
D: -
V: TRBV6-2/TRBV6-3
size: -

CDR3: CASSQERTSEQYF
DNA: TGCGCCAGCAGCCAAGAAAGGACTAGCGAGCAGTACTTC
J: TRBJ2-7
D: TRBD2
V: TRBV4-3
size: -

CDR3: CASSPSGELFF
DNA: TGTGCCAGCAGCCCGTCCGGGGAGCTGTTTTTT
J: TRBJ2-2
D: -
V: TRBV25-1
size: -

CDR3: CASSWTGNGYTF
DNA: TGCGCCAGCAGCTGGACAGGGAATGGCTACACCTTC
J: TRBJ1-2
D: TRBD1
V: TRBV5-1
size: -

CDR3: CASRDRGSVGYTF
DNA: TGTGCCAGCAGGGACAGGGGCTCGGTTGGCTACACCTTC
J: TRBJ1-2
D: TRBD1
V: TRBV6-6
size: -

CDR3: CASRGQGAGEKLFF
DNA: TGTGCCAGCCGAGGACAGGGGGCGGGTGAAAAACTGTTTTTT
J: TRBJ1-4
D: TRBD1
V: TRBV5-6
size: once

CDR3: CASNPGQGIGYTF
DNA: TGTGCCAGCAACCCGGGACAGGGGATTGGCTACACCTTC
J: TRBJ1-2
D: TRBD1
V: TRBV6-5
size: once

CDR3: CARELVGGFKAFF
DNA: TGCGCCAGAGAGTTAGTAGGGGGTTTTAAAGCTTTCTTT
J: TRBJ1-1
D: -
V: TRBV23-1
size: -

CDR3: CASRSSPQNYGYTF
DNA: TGTGCCAGCCGCAGTTCACCACAGAACTATGGCTACACCTTC
J: TRBJ1-2
D: -
V: TRBV2
size: -

CDR3: CASSFLQAGGYNEQFF
DNA: TGTGCCAGCAGCTTCCTACAAGCGGGGGGTTACAATGAGCAGTTCTTC
J: TRBJ2-1
D: TRBD2
V: TRBV7-6
size: few

CDR3: CASSRTGYYGYTF
DNA: TGTGCCAGCAGCCGGACAGGATACTATGGCTACACCTTC
J: TRBJ1-2
D: TRBD1
V: TRBV7-2
size: -

CDR3: CASSARQGGTEAFF
DNA: TGTGCCAGCAGCGCCCGACAGGGAGGTACTGAAGCTTTCTTT
J: TRBJ1-1
D: TRBD1
V: TRBV6-5
size: -

CDR3: CAWSIDSQETQYF
DNA: TGTGCCTGGAGTATCGACAGCCAAGAGACCCAGTACTTC
J: TRBJ2-5
D: -
V: TRBV30
size: -

CDR3: CASSLSQGLGPQHF
DNA: TGTGCCAGCAGTTTATCCCAGGGTTTAGGGCCCCAGCATTTT
J: TRBJ1-5
D: -
V: TRBV27
size: -

CDR3: CASSLDSFNTEAFF
DNA: TGCGCCAGCAGCTTGGACAGTTTTAACACTGAAGCTTTCTTT
J: TRBJ1-1
D: -
V: TRBV5-1
size: -

CDR3: CSASTGYGYTF
DNA: TGCAGTGCTAGTACGGGATATGGCTACACCTTC
J: TRBJ1-2
D: -
V: TRBV20-1
size: -

CDR3: CASSDSGGQGKDEQFF
DNA: TGTGCCAGCAGTGACTCAGGGGGACAGGGTAAAGATGAGCAGTTCTTC
J: TRBJ2-1
D: TRBD1
V: TRBV6-4
size: -

CDR3: CASSDRDRAHQPQHF
DNA: TGTGCCAGCAGTGACAGGGACAGGGCGCATCAGCCCCAGCATTTT
J: TRBJ1-5
D: TRBD1
V: TRBV2
size: -

CDR3: CASSWTGGGDTQYF
DNA: TGTGCCAGCAGCTGGACAGGCGGCGGAGATACGCAGTATTTT
J: TRBJ2-3
D: TRBD1
V: TRBV5-6
size: -

CDR3: CASSADSSGNTIYF
DNA: TGTGCCAGCAGCGCCGACAGCTCTGGAAACACCATATATTTT
J: TRBJ1-3
D: -
V: TRBV9
size: -

CDR3: CASNRDGGTGELFF
DNA: TGTGCCAGCAATAGGGACGGGGGCACCGGGGAGCTGTTTTTT
J: TRBJ2-2
D: -
V: TRBV9
size: -

CDR3: CATSDWTGHGYTF
DNA: TGTGCCACCAGTGATTGGACAGGGCATGGCTACACCTTC
J: TRBJ1-2
D: TRBD1
V: TRBV24-1
size: -

CDR3: CAISAGGSYGYTF
DNA: TGTGCCATCAGTGCGGGGGGCTCCTATGGCTACACCTTC
J: TRBJ1-2
D: -
V: TRBV10-3
size: once

CDR3: CASSQDPAGKTGELFF
DNA: TGCGCCAGCAGCCAAGATCCGGCAGGGAAAACCGGGGAGCTGTTTTTT
J: TRBJ2-2
D: -
V: TRBV4-1
size: -

CDR3: CASSVEPWTAYEQYF
DNA: TGTGCCAGCAGCGTAGAGCCCTGGACAGCCTACGAGCAGTACTTC
J: TRBJ2-7
D: -
V: TRBV9
size: -

CDR3: CAWSAYTVGYTF
DNA: TGTGCCTGGAGTGCGTATACGGTTGGCTACACCTTC
J: TRBJ1-2
D: -
V: TRBV30
size: -

CDR3: CASKLPGLARSYNEQFF
DNA: TGTGCCAGCAAACTTCCGGGACTAGCGCGGTCCTACAATGAGCAGTTCTTC
J: TRBJ2-1
D: TRBD2
V: TRBV28
size: -

CDR3: CASSPTTGTAFEAFF
DNA: TGTGCCAGCAGCCCTACAACCGGGACAGCCTTTGAAGCTTTCTTT
J: TRBJ1-1
D: TRBD1
V: TRBV6-2/TRBV6-3
size: once

CDR3: CASSPPDRGMNTEAFF
DNA: TGTGCCAGCTCACCACCAGACAGGGGTATGAACACTGAAGCTTTCTTT
J: TRBJ1-1
D: TRBD1
V: TRBV18
size: -

CDR3: CASSWTQDRGRCLVNEQFF
DNA: TGCGCCAGCAGTTGGACGCAGGATCGTGGGAGGTGTCTTGTCAATGAGCAGTTCTTC
J: TRBJ2-1
D: -
V: TRBV10-1
size: -

CDR3: CASSPSRGLGEKLFF
DNA: TGTGCCAGCAGCCCCAGTCGGGGGTTGGGTGAAAAACTGTTTTTT
J: TRBJ1-4
D: -
V: TRBV7-2
size: -

CDR3: CASSLALGGRLGTEAFF
DNA: TGTGCCAGCAGCTTAGCGCTCGGGGGACGGCTGGGCACTGAAGCTTTCTTT
J: TRBJ1-1
D: -
V: TRBV7-6
size: -

CDR3: CASSPKGQSLYGYTF
DNA: TGTGCCAGCAGCCCAAAGGGACAGAGCCTCTATGGCTACACCTTC
J: TRBJ1-2
D: TRBD1
V: TRBV7-2
size: -

CDR3: CASSLTATNEKLFF
DNA: TGCGCCAGCAGCTTGACAGCAACTAATGAAAAACTGTTTTTT
J: TRBJ1-4
D: -
V: TRBV5-1
size: -

CDR3: CASSPQGTEAFF
DNA: TGTGCCAGCAGTCCACAGGGGACTGAAGCTTTCTTT
J: TRBJ1-1
D: TRBD1
V: TRBV12-3/TRBV12-4
size: -

CDR3: CSAPSLGVAFF
DNA: TGCAGTGCCCCGTCCCTCGGAGTGGCTTTCTTT
J: TRBJ1-1
D: -
V: TRBV20-1
size: -

CDR3: CASLDRIYNEQFF
DNA: TGTGCCAGCCTCGACAGGATCTACAATGAGCAGTTCTTC
J: TRBJ2-1
D: -
V: TRBV25-1
size: -

CDR3: CATSRDRGLVTPLHF
DNA: TGTGCCACCAGCAGAGATAGGGGATTAGTGACACCCCTCCACTTT
J: TRBJ1-6
D: -
V: TRBV15
size: -